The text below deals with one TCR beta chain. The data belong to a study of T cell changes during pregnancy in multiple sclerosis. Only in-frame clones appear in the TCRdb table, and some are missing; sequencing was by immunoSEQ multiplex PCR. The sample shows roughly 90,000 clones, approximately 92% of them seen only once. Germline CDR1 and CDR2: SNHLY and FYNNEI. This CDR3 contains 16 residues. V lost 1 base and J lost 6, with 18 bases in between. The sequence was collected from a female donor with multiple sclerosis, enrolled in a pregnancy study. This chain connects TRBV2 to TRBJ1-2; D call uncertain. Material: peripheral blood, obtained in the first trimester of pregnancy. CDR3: CASSEESGWSTDGYTF. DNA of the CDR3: TGTGCCAGCAGTGAAGAGTCCGGTTGGAGTACGGATGGCTACACCTTC.